This T cell receptor (beta chain) is from a study of CD8+ T cells in alopecia areata. Germline V gene sequence: CDR1 SQVTM, CDR2 ANQGSEA. The ends lost 8 bases at V and 3 bases at J; junction bases unmatched: 7. This CDR3 is 14 amino acids long. Sequencing used cDNA as its template, made by extracting RNA and reverse transcribing it. Sequenced by immunoSEQ multiplex PCR; TCRdb stores in-frame clones only, minus some. The data hold 90,000 to 100,000 clones, with under 45% observed a single time. The rearrangement joins TRBV29-1 to TRBJ2-1; the match to TRBD2 covers 10 bases. The source is a human donor with alopecia areata. The sequencing sample was made of CD4+ T cells sorted from blood. CDR3 in amino acids: CSFLKREGYNEQFF. CDR3 nucleotide sequence: TGCAGCTTCCTGAAGCGGGAGGGCTACAATGAGCAGTTCTTC.